Listed here are 27 T cell receptor beta chains from one sample, sequenced in a study of T cells in Graves' hyperthyroidism and ophthalmopathy. TCR beta CDR3 sequences were amplified from RNA transcripts. The HTBI primer set served for first-round RT-PCR of the TCR CDR3. TCRdb passed the multiplex PCR reads through MiXCR, listing each CDR3 protein once. The table records hundreds of thousands of distinct CDR3 sequences, roughly 14% of them present only once. The sequencing input was blood. These TCRs come from a man younger than 30 with Graves' ophthalmopathy.

This clonotype was seen many times. V usage is TRBV4-1 and J usage is TRBJ2-1, with 9 bases aligning to TRBD2. CDR3 length equals 16 residues. CDR1 is MGHRA, CDR2 YSYEKL, per germline. J was trimmed by 2 bases and V by 1 base; bases with no gene match: 3. The CDR3 region is CASSQVGLATYNEQFF. CDR3 DNA sequence: TGCGCCAGCAGCCAAGTTGGACTAGCGACCTACAATGAGCAGTTCTTC.

At least ten counts were recorded for this clonotype. The chain combines TRBV10-3 with TRBJ2-5, with D possibly matching TRBD2 (5 bases). The germline V gene encodes CDR1 ENHRY and CDR2 SYGVKD. This CDR3 contains 15 residues. The V gene lost 0 bases and the J gene lost 1 base, with 9 bases spanning the gap. CDR3 sequence (DNA): TGTGCCATCAGTGAGTCCATAAGCGGCCAAGAGACCCAGTACTTC. It yields the protein CAISESISGQETQYF.

In its sample, this clonotype was seen many times. CDR3 sequence reads: CASSVVGLAGKDTQYF. CDR3 nucleotides: TGTGCCAGCAGCGTAGTCGGACTAGCGGGAAAAGATACGCAGTATTTT. The J gene is TRBJ2-3, the V gene TRBV9, with 12 bases identical to TRBD2. Germline CDR1 reads SGDLS; CDR2 reads YYNGEE. This CDR3 region has 16 residues. After removal of 0 bases from V and 5 bases from J, the junction contained 4 bases not matched to a gene.

This clonotype was recorded at least ten times. The chain employs TRBV2 and TRBJ2-5, with 10 bases identical to TRBD2. The CDR3 runs 15 residues. CDR1 SNHLY and CDR2 FYNNEI come from the germline V gene. J lost 4 bases, V lost 5 bases, and 7 bases had no gene match. CDR3 in amino acids: CASSPASGGAETQYF. Here the CDR3 DNA reads TGTGCCAGCAGTCCGGCCAGCGGGGGGGCAGAGACCCAGTACTTC. The complete variable domain, with remaining parts taken from reference TRBV2 and TRBJ2-5, reads EPEVTQTPSHQVTQMGQEVILRCVPISNHLYFYWYRQILGQKVEFLVSFYNNEISEKSEIFDDQFSVERPDGSNFTLKIRSTKLEDSAMYFCASSPASGGAETQYFGPGTRLLVL.

As regards this clonotype: A much bigger clone sits one base away, suggesting this may be a read error. The chain joins TRBV20-1 to TRBJ2-7; 7 bases align to TRBD2. CDR3 length: 13 residues. V was clipped by 3 bases and J by 2 bases; unmatched bases: 4. Germline CDR1 DFQATT, CDR2 SNEGSKA (reference sequence). The CDR3 region is CSARGGGAYEQYF. CDR3 nucleotides: TGCAGTGCTAGGGGGGGGGGGGCCTACGAGCAGTACTTC.

At least ten counts were recorded for this clonotype. The rearrangement uses TRBV3-1 and TRBJ2-2; either TRBD1 or TRBD2 may supply D (5 bases each). With 1 base removed from V and 2 bases from J, the gap between germline ends came to 11 bases. The CDR3 extends over 16 amino acids. Germline CDR1 and CDR2: LGHDT and YNNKEL (reference sequence). In nucleotides, the CDR3 is TGTGCCAGCAGCCAAGTTGCCGGGGCTAACACCGGGGAGCTGTTTTTT. The encoded protein is CASSQVAGANTGELFF.

This chain connects TRBV5-1 to TRBJ1-3, with 7 bases fitting TRBD1. The V and J ends lost 5 bases and 8 bases, in that order; junction bases with no gene match: 10. The CDR3 is 14 amino acids. The germline gives CDR1 SGHRS, CDR2 YFSETQ. The CDR3 loop reads CASSRQGEGDTIYF. Written as DNA, the CDR3 is TGCGCCAGCAGTAGACAGGGTGAGGGTGACACCATATATTTT.

The sample holds many counts of this clonotype. This chain connects TRBV20-1 to TRBJ2-3, with 8 bases lining up with TRBD2. Looked up from germline, CDR1 is DFQATT and CDR2 is SNEGSKA (reference sequence). This CDR3 has 14 amino acids. The V and J ends lost 6 bases and 6 bases, in that order; junction bases with no gene match: 11. CDR3 DNA: TGCAGTGCCAAAACAGCGGGAGTTCGGGATACGCAGTATTTT. Translation: CSAKTAGVRDTQYF.

With regard to this clonotype: At one end, the junction sequence differs from germline, possibly due to a read error. The J gene is TRBJ1-5, the V gene TRBV2; D is possibly TRBD1 (6 bases). From germline, CDR1 is SNHLY and CDR2 FYNNEI. The CDR3 has 16 residues. In DNA form, the CDR3 reads TGTGCCGGCAGTGCTTGGGCAGGGGACCGCAATCAGCCCCAGCATTTT. Amino acids: CAGSAWAGDRNQPQHF.

The chain combines TRBV6-6 with TRBJ1-1; D is undetermined. The CDR3 totals 15 residues. CDR1 MNHNY and CDR2 SVGAGI come from the germline V gene (reference sequence). Trimming pared 0 bases from V and 0 bases from J, leaving 8 bases between. The CDR3 is CASSYSGSLNTEAFF. The CDR3 region has the DNA TGTGCCAGCAGTTACTCGGGCAGCTTGAACACTGAAGCTTTCTTT.

This chain links TRBV24-1 with TRBJ2-2; no clear D. This CDR3 has 13 residues. V dropped 10 bases and J dropped 0 bases, with 8 bases sitting between them. CDR1 and CDR2 (germline): KGHDR, SFDVKD. This chain's CDR3 is CATRAANTGELFF. CDR3 nucleotides: TGTGCCACACGGGCCGCGAACACCGGGGAGCTGTTTTTT.

This clonotype has a count of ten or more. The rearrangement joins TRBV7-9 to TRBJ2-7, with D perhaps TRBD1 (5 bases). Germline lookup yields CDR1 SEHNR and CDR2 FQNEAQ (reference sequence). V was clipped by 5 bases and J by 3 bases, with 17 bases between them. This CDR3 comprises 15 residues. CDR3 sequence: CASSVGADQGYEQYF. CDR3 in DNA: TGTGCCAGCAGCGTTGGGGCAGACCAAGGCTACGAGCAGTACTTC.

This clonotype was seen many times. The genes are TRBV7-8 and TRBJ2-5; D gene unclear. This CDR3 has 16 amino acids. The V gene's germline CDR1 is SGHVS and CDR2 FQNEAQ. The ends were cut back, 6 bases at V and 0 bases at J, with 17 bases in the middle. This CDR3 is CASSQVGGSYQETQYF. The CDR3 bases are TGTGCCAGCAGTCAGGTGGGCGGATCGTACCAAGAGACCCAGTACTTC.

About this clonotype itself: A much larger clone is a single base away; this may be a read error. The CDR3 DNA is TGTGCCAGTAGTGACCTATCGGACAGGGATTACAGTGAGCAGTTCTTC. Protein sequence: CASSDLSDRDYSEQFF. This chain links TRBV19 with TRBJ2-1; 8 nucleotides match TRBD1. The germline gives CDR1 LNHDA, CDR2 SQIVND (reference sequence). CDR3 length: 16 residues.

The chain carries TRBV6-1 and TRBJ1-1; D is possibly TRBD1 (5 bases). The CDR3 sequence is 12 residues long. The germline CDR1 and CDR2 sequences are MNHNS and SASEGT. V shed 10 bases and J shed 1 base, with 10 bases lying between them. The CDR3 here is CATVGGNTEAFF. The CDR3 region has the DNA TGTGCCACCGTCGGGGGGAACACTGAAGCTTTCTTT.

In this sample, this clonotype turned up many times. The CDR3 DNA is TGTGCCAGCAGCGTTGGGCCAACTAAACCGGGGAGCACAGATACGCAGTATTTT. This sequence encodes CASSVGPTKPGSTDTQYF. J is TRBJ2-3 and V is TRBV9; a possible D gene is TRBD2 (5 bases). This CDR3 contains 18 residues. Deletions cut 2 bases from V and 0 bases from J, with 19 bases between. CDR1 and CDR2 from the germline V gene are SGDLS and YYNGEE.

This clonotype has ten or more counts. The chain combines TRBV5-1 with TRBJ1-2; D remains unclear. Trimming removed 3 bases at V and 5 bases at J, with 8 bases between. The germline V gene encodes CDR1 SGHRS and CDR2 YFSETQ. There are 12 residues in the CDR3. Here the CDR3 reads CASSYGEYGYTF. As DNA, the CDR3 is TGCGCCAGCAGCTATGGAGAATATGGCTACACCTTC.

The rearrangement uses TRBV5-8 and TRBJ2-7; 12 bases are a match to TRBD1. Germline CDR1 and CDR2: SGHTS and YDEGEE. This CDR3 comprises 17 residues. V gave up 0 bases and J gave up 6 bases; unmatched junction bases: 10. The CDR3 sequence is CASSLEGQGANRFEQYF. The CDR3 DNA sequence: TGTGCCAGCAGCTTGGAGGGACAGGGGGCGAACCGCTTCGAGCAGTACTTC.

Concerning this clonotype: This may stem from a read error, because a much larger clone lies one nucleotide away. The chain couples TRBV6-1 to TRBJ1-2; TRBD1 aligns across 10 bases. This CDR3 has 15 residues. The V segment lost 3 bases and the J segment 6 bases; nucleotides outside the gene matches: 7. Germline V CDR1 and CDR2: MNHNS, SASEGT. CDR3 bases: TGTGCCAGCAGTGAGGAACCGACAGGGGGCCATGGCTACACCTTC. This encodes CASSEEPTGGHGYTF.

A few counts support this clonotype. This chain joins TRBV6-1 and TRBJ1-6; D is unresolved. The CDR3 sequence is 13 residues long. CDR1 and CDR2 from the germline V gene are MNHNS and SASEGT. V was pared by 6 bases and J by 9 bases, with 12 bases between. The CDR3, as DNA: TGTGCCAGCAGGTCCGGGTCCGGTTCACCCCTCCACTTT. Its protein is CASRSGSGSPLHF.

The table lists this clonotype with many counts. This chain joins TRBV7-9 and TRBJ2-1; D might be TRBD1 (5 bases). Trimming left V 3 bases short and J 0 bases short, with 21 bases between. CDR3 length equals 19 residues. CDR1 and CDR2 (germline): SEHNR, FQNEAQ (reference sequence). The CDR3 DNA reads as TGTGCCAGCAGCTTGGATGTGGGTAGGCAGGGCAGCTCCTACAATGAGCAGTTCTTC. As protein: CASSLDVGRQGSSYNEQFF.

V is TRBV11-1 and J is TRBJ1-1; D is uncertain. The CDR3 is 15 residues long. Germline CDR1 and CDR2: SGHAT and FQDESV (reference sequence). Trimming shortened V by 1 base and J by 4 bases, and 13 bases separated the two germline ends. This CDR3 reads CASSLGAISGTEAFF. The CDR3 nucleotides are TGTGCCAGCAGCTTAGGGGCTATCAGCGGCACTGAAGCTTTCTTT.

This clonotype came up a few times. This chain connects TRBV28 to TRBJ1-3; D call uncertain. Germline CDR1 is MDHEN and CDR2 is SYDVKM. Between the trimmed V and J ends, which lost 5 bases and 0 bases, there was a span of 11 bases. This CDR3 region has 15 residues. CDR3 sequence: CASSPRAGSGNTIYF. CDR3 in DNA: TGTGCCAGCAGTCCCCGAGCGGGCTCTGGAAACACCATATATTTT. Together with reference TRBV28 and TRBJ1-3, the CDR3 gives the full variable domain: DVKVTQSSRYLVKRTGEKVFLECVQDMDHENMFWYRQDPGLGLRLIYFSYDVKMKEKGDIPEGYSVSREKKERFSLILESASTNQTSMYLCASSPRAGSGNTIYFGEGSWLTVV.

This clonotype came up a few times. This chain links TRBV11-3 with TRBJ2-7; 9 bases agree with TRBD2. V shed 0 bases and J 6 bases; nucleotides not matched to a gene: 6. The CDR3 sequence is 15 residues long. From germline, CDR1 is SGHNT and CDR2 YENEEA. CDR3 sequence (DNA): TGTGCCAGCAGCTTAGAACCGGGACTAGCAGTCGAGCAGTACTTC. Protein: CASSLEPGLAVEQYF.

The table lists this clonotype with many counts. J is TRBJ2-3 and V is TRBV11-2, with TRBD2 matching over 7 bases. V lost 3 bases and J lost 4; bases outside the gene matches: 7. Per the germline V gene, CDR1 is SGHAT and CDR2 is FQNNGV. The CDR3 is made up of 15 amino acids. This CDR3 is CASSFPAGVADTQYF. CDR3 DNA: TGTGCCAGCAGCTTCCCGGCGGGGGTCGCAGATACGCAGTATTTT.

This clonotype was counted between two and nine times. The gene calls are TRBV6-5 and TRBJ2-1; 7 bases are shared with TRBD2. This CDR3 contains 16 residues. The V gene end was trimmed by 2 bases and the J gene end by 0 bases; junction bases not matched to a gene: 4. CDR1 is MNHEY and CDR2 is SVGAGI in the germline V gene. The CDR3 loop is CASSYLGGGSYNEQFF. CDR3 sequence (DNA): TGTGCCAGCAGTTACCTGGGGGGGGGCTCCTACAATGAGCAGTTCTTC.

In this sample, this clonotype turned up many times. CDR3 protein: CASSQDVNTIYF. In nucleotides, the CDR3 is TGTGCCAGCAGCCAAGACGTAAACACCATATATTTT. This rearrangement joins TRBV3-1 to TRBJ1-3; D is unclear. Germline CDR1 reads LGHDT; CDR2 reads YNNKEL (reference sequence). Between the trimmed V and J ends, which lost 0 bases and 6 bases, there was a span of 3 bases. This CDR3 has 12 amino acids.